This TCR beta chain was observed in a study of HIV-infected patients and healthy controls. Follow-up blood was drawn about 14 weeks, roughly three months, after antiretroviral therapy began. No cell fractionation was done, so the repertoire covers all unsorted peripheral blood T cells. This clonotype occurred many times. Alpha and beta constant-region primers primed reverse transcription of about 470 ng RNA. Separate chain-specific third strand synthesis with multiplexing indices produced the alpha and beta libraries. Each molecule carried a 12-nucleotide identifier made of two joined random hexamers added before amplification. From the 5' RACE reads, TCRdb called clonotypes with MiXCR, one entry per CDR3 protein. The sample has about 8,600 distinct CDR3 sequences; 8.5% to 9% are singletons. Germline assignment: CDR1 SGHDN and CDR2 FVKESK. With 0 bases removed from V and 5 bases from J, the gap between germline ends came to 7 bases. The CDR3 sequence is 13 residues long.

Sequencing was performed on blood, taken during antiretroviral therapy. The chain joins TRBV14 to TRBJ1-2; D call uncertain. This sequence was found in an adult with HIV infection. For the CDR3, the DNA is TGTGCCAGCAGCCAAGATGAGCGGTATGGCTACACCTTC. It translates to CASSQDERYGYTF.